One and the same sample provided the 30 T cell receptor beta chains below, sequenced in a study of blood T cells in healthy people across ages. Primers used in a second PCR of about 7 to 12 cycles were a sample-barcoded 5' primer and a J-beta primer mix. MiXCR, applied by TCRdb to the 5' RACE reads, yields one record per CDR3 protein. The table includes roughly 1,000,000 distinct CDR3 sequences, approximately 25% detected once. The sample was also linked to a second study, of T cells of mothers and their children.

The sequenced sample was blood. These receptors originate from a girl aged 2-9 years in good health.

The rearrangement joins TRBV13 to TRBJ2-5; 8 nucleotides agree with TRBD2. Near its end, the DNA agrees better with TRBJ2-1, so the J call may be wrong. Germline V gene data show CDR1 as PRHDT and CDR2 as FYEKMQ (reference sequence). The CDR3 loop spans 14 amino acids. Here the CDR3 DNA reads TGTGCCAGCAGCTCGGGGGGGGCAGGGAATGAGCAGTTCTTC. Its protein is CASSSGGAGNEQFF.

This clonotype was detected a few times. As DNA, the CDR3 is TGTGCCAGCAGTGCATTATGGCAGGGCTTTAACAATGAGCAGTTCTTC. This codes for CASSALWQGFNNEQFF. The rearrangement uses TRBV6-1 and TRBJ2-1; the D gene is possibly TRBD1 (5 bases). This CDR3 contains 16 residues. The V gene lost 4 bases and the J gene lost 5 bases, with 18 bases spanning the gap. The germline V gene encodes CDR1 MNHNS and CDR2 SASEGT.

The chain recombines TRBV5-1 with TRBJ1-1; a possible D gene is TRBD1 (5 bases). Germline CDR1 and CDR2: SGHRS and YFSETQ. The CDR3 extends over 14 amino acids. V lost 4 bases and J lost 0, with 10 bases in between. CDR3 sequence: CASSGGTVNTEAFF. The CDR3 DNA sequence: TGCGCCAGCAGCGGAGGGACGGTGAACACTGAAGCTTTCTTT.

In nucleotides, the CDR3 is TGCAGTGCTCGAGCAGGGGCGGTTCAAGAGACCCAGTACTTC. This translates into CSARAGAVQETQYF. V and J are TRBV20-1 and TRBJ2-5; D is perhaps TRBD1 (6 bases). Germline assignment: CDR1 DFQATT and CDR2 SNEGSKA (reference sequence). The CDR3 covers 14 residues. V was shortened by 5 bases and J by 2 bases, with 15 bases between the two germline ends.

This chain uses TRBV29-1 with TRBJ2-7, with a weak D call TRBD1 (5 bases). Gene TRBJ2-1 matches the end of the DNA better, so the J call may be wrong. The CDR3 covers 14 residues. Germline values: CDR1 SQVTM, CDR2 ANQGSEA. CDR3 coding DNA: TGCAGCGTTGAAGATGAAGAGACAGTAGATGAGCAGTTCTTC. It encodes CSVEDEETVDEQFF.

Only a few counts were recorded for this clonotype. The chain has TRBV6-6 and TRBJ1-1; D uncertain. The CDR3 is made up of 14 amino acids. CDR1 MNHNY and CDR2 SVGAGI come from the germline V gene (reference sequence). Trimming pared 2 bases from V and 3 bases from J, leaving 10 bases between. This CDR3 is CASSYRDIDTEAFF. In nucleotides, the CDR3 is TGTGCCAGCAGTTACAGAGACATCGACACTGAAGCTTTCTTT.

This clonotype was counted between two and nine times. The chain links TRBV29-1 to TRBJ2-5; 8 bases line up with TRBD1. The CDR3 contains 14 residues. J gave up 4 bases and V 3 bases, and 7 bases lay outside the gene matches. The germline CDR1 and CDR2 sequences are SQVTM and ANQGSEA. CDR3 bases: TGCAGCGTTGAGGACAGGGTCATTGGAGAGACCCAGTACTTC. Residues: CSVEDRVIGETQYF.

This clonotype was detected only a few times. The chain recombines TRBV11-2 with TRBJ2-5; 16 positions match TRBD2. This CDR3 region has 16 residues. The ends lost 4 bases at V and 3 bases at J; junction bases unmatched: 2. CDR1 is SGHAT and CDR2 is FQNNGV in the germline V gene. CDR3: CASSSGTSGREETQYF. CDR3 sequence (DNA): TGTGCCAGCAGCTCCGGGACTAGCGGGAGGGAAGAGACCCAGTACTTC.

This clonotype was observed a few times. The rearrangement joins TRBV20-1 to TRBJ1-5, with 7 bases matching TRBD1. The trim removed 5 bases at V and 7 bases at J, leaving 8 bases unmatched. The CDR3 has 13 residues. In germline, CDR1 is DFQATT, CDR2 SNEGSKA (reference sequence). This CDR3 reads CSAVDRVEQPQHF. The CDR3 nucleotides read TGCAGTGCTGTTGACAGGGTGGAACAGCCCCAGCATTTT.

This clonotype was detected a few times. The junction shows a germline mismatch at one end, possibly a read error. The J gene is TRBJ2-5, the V gene TRBV5-1; weak D call: TRBD2 (6 bases). This CDR3 has 13 residues. Germline V CDR1 and CDR2: SGHRS, YFSETQ. CDR3 loop: CASSFTSGETQYF. The CDR3 DNA sequence: TGTGCCAGCAGCTTCACAAGCGGGGAGACCCAGTACTTC. Full variable domain (outside the CDR3, taken from reference TRBV5-1 and TRBJ2-5): KAGVTQTPRYLIKTRGQQVTLSCSPISGHRSVSWYQQTPGQGLQFLFEYFSETQRNKGNFPGRFSGRQFSNSRSEMNVSTLELGDSALYLCASSFTSGETQYFGPGTRLLVL.

A few counts support this clonotype. V and J are TRBV6-1 and TRBJ2-7; 7 nucleotides agree with TRBD1. Germline V gene data show CDR1 as MNHNS and CDR2 as SASEGT. This CDR3 region has 15 residues. Losses at the gene ends were 1 base for V and 3 bases for J; bases not matched to a gene: 6. The CDR3 is CASSEEAGGIYEQYF. In DNA form, the CDR3 reads TGTGCCAGCAGTGAAGAGGCAGGGGGTATCTACGAGCAGTACTTC.

The chain has TRBV5-5 and TRBJ1-2; D ambiguous. V was trimmed by 5 bases and J by 8 bases, leaving 16 bases between them. This CDR3 region has 13 residues. Germline values: CDR1 SGHKS, CDR2 YYEKEE (reference sequence). CDR3 loop: CASRLDSGVGYTF. CDR3 bases: TGTGCCAGCAGACTAGATTCAGGTGTCGGCTACACCTTC. Full variable domain (missing parts from reference TRBV5-5 and TRBJ1-2): DAGVTQSPTHLIKTRGQQVTLRCSPISGHKSVSWYQQVLGQGPQFIFQYYEKEERGRGNFPDRFSARQFPNYSSELNVNALLLGDSALYLCASRLDSGVGYTFGSGTRLTVV.

The V and J genes are TRBV12-5 and TRBJ1-5; possibly TRBD1 for D (6 bases). The V end was cut by 7 bases, the J end by 4 bases, with 11 bases between. The CDR3 length is 13 residues. Germline CDR1 and CDR2: LGHNT and FRNRAP. CDR3 sequence (DNA): TGTGCTAGTGAAAAGGGGGGAAATCAGCCCCAGCATTTT. It codes for CASEKGGNQPQHF.

This clonotype was found a few times. V and J are TRBV6-1 and TRBJ1-5; D uncertain. Germline V gene data show CDR1 as MNHNS and CDR2 as SASEGT. With 7 bases removed from V and 2 bases from J, the gap between germline ends came to 15 bases. This CDR3 region has 15 residues. This CDR3 is CASTFLHGGNQPQHF. DNA of the CDR3: TGTGCCAGCACCTTCCTGCACGGGGGCAATCAGCCCCAGCATTTT.

The chain combines TRBV4-1 with TRBJ2-3, with TRBD2 identical over 7 bases. The V segment lost 7 bases and the J segment 5 bases; nucleotides outside the gene matches: 9. The CDR3 has 14 amino acids. CDR1 is MGHRA, CDR2 YSYEKL, per germline. The CDR3 bases are TGCGCCAGCAACACCGGGGGGAGGTTAGATACGCAGTATTTT. This encodes CASNTGGRLDTQYF.

The chain joins TRBV27 to TRBJ1-2; D is unresolved. CDR1 is MNHEY and CDR2 is SMNVEV in the germline V gene (reference sequence). V lost 5 bases to trimming and J lost 0 bases, with 10 bases between them. The CDR3 has 14 amino acids. CDR3 DNA sequence: TGTGCCAGCAGTCAGCAATGTTCTAACTATGGCTACACCTTC. This gives the protein CASSQQCSNYGYTF.

Concerning this clonotype: The missing conserved phenylalanine or tryptophan at the end of this CDR3 makes a read error likely. It is unclear where the CDR3 begins or ends on the DNA, so no DNA is shown, and the CDR3 is as TCRdb lists it. The chain links TRBV25-1 to TRBJ1-2; TRBD1 reflects the table's D call only, with no check against the DNA. Both ends counted, the CDR3 spans 13 residues. Germline V lookup: CDR1 MGHDK, CDR2 SYGVNS. The CDR3 here is CASQGREWTWHTL.

The chain's CDR3 is CASSLGIGEQFF. CDR3 in DNA: TGTGCCAGCAGCTTGGGGATAGGGGAGCAGTTCTTC. The J gene is TRBJ2-1, the V gene TRBV7-9; D is undetermined. The CDR3 is 12 amino acids. Germline V gene sequence: CDR1 SEHNR, CDR2 FQNEAQ (reference sequence). Trimming shortened V by 3 bases and J by 10 bases, and 10 bases separated the two germline ends.

This clonotype came up a few times. V usage is TRBV7-9 and J usage is TRBJ2-5, with 12 bases identical to TRBD2. Judging by the DNA end, TRBJ2-1 fits better; the J call may be wrong. CDR3 length equals 15 residues. The V gene's germline CDR1 is SEHNR and CDR2 FQNEAQ (reference sequence). CDR3 amino acids: CASRIGLAGNNEQFF. As DNA, the CDR3 is TGTGCCAGCAGAATTGGACTAGCGGGGAACAATGAGCAGTTCTTC.

The chain recombines TRBV5-6 with TRBJ1-1; D is unresolved. Germline-derived CDR1 and CDR2 are SGHDT and YYEEEE. This CDR3 has 13 residues. V lost 4 bases to trimming and J lost 9 bases, with 16 bases between them. CDR3 in amino acids: CASSESQVAQAFF. Here the CDR3 DNA reads TGTGCCAGCAGCGAATCCCAGGTCGCCCAAGCTTTCTTT.

The CDR3 loop is CSATEESTQYF. CDR3 in DNA: TGCAGTGCTACCGAGGAGTCCACCCAGTACTTC. The chain employs TRBV20-1 and TRBJ2-5; D not certain. Germline loops: CDR1 DFQATT, CDR2 SNEGSKA (reference sequence). The ends were cut back, 4 bases at V and 8 bases at J, with 11 bases in the middle. The CDR3 totals 11 residues.

This clonotype was seen a few times. This chain connects TRBV29-1 to TRBJ2-5; D may match TRBD1 or TRBD2 (6 bases each). CDR3 length equals 14 residues. CDR1 SQVTM and CDR2 ANQGSEA come from the germline V gene. Trimming removed 7 bases at V and 4 bases at J, with 19 bases between. The CDR3 nucleotides read TGCAGCGCTGGTCCCAGGGGACTCTCAGAGACCCAGTACTTC. Translated, it gives CSAGPRGLSETQYF. Drawing the rest from reference TRBV29-1 and TRBJ2-5, the complete variable domain is SAVISQKPSRDICQRGTSLTIQCQVDSQVTMMFWYRQQPGQSLTLIATANQGSEATYESGFVIDKFPISRPNLTFSTLTVSNMSPEDSSIYLCSAGPRGLSETQYFGPGTRLLVL.

This clonotype was detected a few times. The J gene is TRBJ1-2, the V gene TRBV7-9; D uncertain. The CDR3 totals 15 residues. CDR1 SEHNR and CDR2 FQNEAQ come from the germline V gene (reference sequence). Trimming took 6 bases from V and 1 from J, leaving 15 bases between them. This CDR3 reads CASSPRSGSNYGYTF. In nucleotides, the CDR3 is TGTGCCAGCAGTCCCCGTTCGGGCAGTAACTATGGCTACACCTTC.

The gene calls are TRBV4-1 and TRBJ2-7; TRBD2 matches 7 bases. Germline CDR1 MGHRA, CDR2 YSYEKL. Trimming cost V 1 base and J 5 bases; bases outside gene matches: 8. The CDR3 is 15 residues long. The CDR3 DNA sequence: TGCGCCAGCAGCCAAGTGGCGGGAGTGAGTGACGAGCAGTACTTC. As protein: CASSQVAGVSDEQYF.

The rearrangement links TRBV27 to TRBJ2-5; a possible D gene is TRBD1 (5 bases). There are 14 residues in the CDR3. Germline CDR1 is MNHEY and CDR2 is SMNVEV (reference sequence). V gave up 6 bases and J gave up 4 bases, with 15 bases separating them. For the CDR3, the DNA is TGTGCCAGCAGGGGAATAGGGGCCCTAGAGACCCAGTACTTC. It yields the protein CASRGIGALETQYF.

The V and J genes are TRBV4-1 and TRBJ1-1; 8 bases map to TRBD1. The V and J ends lost 7 bases and 0 bases, in that order; junction bases with no gene match: 7. Germline CDR1 and CDR2: MGHRA and YSYEKL. This CDR3 is built from 15 residues. The CDR3, as DNA: TGCGCCAGCAAAGAACAGGGGGACATGAACACTGAAGCTTTCTTT. This encodes CASKEQGDMNTEAFF.

The sample holds one count of this clonotype. The chain links TRBV27 to TRBJ1-2; D not certain. CDR3 size: 14 residues. Trimming shortened V by 3 bases and J by 2 bases, and 10 bases separated the two germline ends. CDR1 and CDR2 from the germline V gene are MNHEY and SMNVEV (reference sequence). The DNA of the CDR3 is TGTGCCAGCAGTTTTGTCGGGGAAAACTATGGCTACACCTTC. Its protein is CASSFVGENYGYTF.

The chain recombines TRBV6-5 with TRBJ2-4; 9 bases align to TRBD2. V lost 0 bases, J lost 8 bases, and 5 bases stayed unmatched. The CDR3 spans 15 residues. Germline lookup yields CDR1 MNHEY and CDR2 SVGAGI. CDR3 sequence reads: CASSYSSSGNHIQYF. The CDR3 nucleotides read TGTGCCAGCAGTTACTCGTCTAGCGGGAACCACATTCAGTACTTC.

The chain employs TRBV3-1 and TRBJ1-1; D is undetermined. CDR3 length equals 15 residues. Germline CDR1 is LGHDT and CDR2 is YNNKEL (reference sequence). V lost 2 bases, J lost 0 bases, and 10 bases lay in between. Here the CDR3 DNA reads TGTGCCAGCAGCCAACTTGCGTCCATGAACACTGAAGCTTTCTTT. Protein product: CASSQLASMNTEAFF.

J is TRBJ2-4 and V is TRBV24-1; D may be TRBD1 or TRBD2 (5 bases each). V was clipped by 3 bases and J by 7 bases, with 12 bases between them. CDR3 length: 14 residues. From germline, CDR1 is KGHDR and CDR2 SFDVKD. The CDR3 DNA reads as TGTGCCACCAGTGATGCCTCCGGGGACAACATTCAGTACTTC. Its protein is CATSDASGDNIQYF.